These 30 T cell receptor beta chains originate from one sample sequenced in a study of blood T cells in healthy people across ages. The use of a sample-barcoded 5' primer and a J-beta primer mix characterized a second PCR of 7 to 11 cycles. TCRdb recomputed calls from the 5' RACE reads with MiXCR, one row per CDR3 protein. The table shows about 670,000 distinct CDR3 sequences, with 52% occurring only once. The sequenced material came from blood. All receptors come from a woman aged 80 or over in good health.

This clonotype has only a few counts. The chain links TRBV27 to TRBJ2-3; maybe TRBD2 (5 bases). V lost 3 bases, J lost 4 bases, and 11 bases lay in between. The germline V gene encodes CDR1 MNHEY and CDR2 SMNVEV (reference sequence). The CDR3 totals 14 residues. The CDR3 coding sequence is TGTGCCAGCAGTTTGGGAGCGACTCCAGATACGCAGTATTTT. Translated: CASSLGATPDTQYF.

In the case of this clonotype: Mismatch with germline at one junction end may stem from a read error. The CDR3 reads CALRLASTGELFF. CDR3 DNA sequence: TGTGCCCTCAGACTAGCGAGCACCGGGGAGCTGTTTTTT. This rearrangement joins TRBV10-3 to TRBJ2-2; TRBD2 agrees at 8 bases. The CDR3 extends over 13 amino acids. CDR1 and CDR2 (germline): ENHRY, SYGVKD.

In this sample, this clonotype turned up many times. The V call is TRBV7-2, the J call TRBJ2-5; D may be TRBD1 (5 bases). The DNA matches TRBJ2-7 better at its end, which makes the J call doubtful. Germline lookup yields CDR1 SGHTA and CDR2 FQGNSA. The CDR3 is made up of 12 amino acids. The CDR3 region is CASSLDQGEQYF. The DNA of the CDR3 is TGTGCCAGCAGCTTGGATCAGGGCGAGCAGTACTTC.

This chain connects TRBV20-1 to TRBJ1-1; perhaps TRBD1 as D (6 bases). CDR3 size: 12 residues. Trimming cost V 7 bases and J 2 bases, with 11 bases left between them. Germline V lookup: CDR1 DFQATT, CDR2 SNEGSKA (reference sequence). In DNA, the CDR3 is TGCAGTGAGAGGACAGCCAACACTGAAGCTTTCTTT. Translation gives CSERTANTEAFF.

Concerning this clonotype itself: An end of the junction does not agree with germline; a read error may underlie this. CDR3 in amino acids: CTSSLSGSVTEQFF. CDR3 nucleotide sequence: TGTACCAGCAGCTTGTCAGGATCAGTAACTGAGCAGTTCTTC. The chain links TRBV11-3 to TRBJ2-1; D call uncertain. CDR3 length: 14 amino acids. Germline-derived CDR1 and CDR2 are SGHNT and YENEEA.

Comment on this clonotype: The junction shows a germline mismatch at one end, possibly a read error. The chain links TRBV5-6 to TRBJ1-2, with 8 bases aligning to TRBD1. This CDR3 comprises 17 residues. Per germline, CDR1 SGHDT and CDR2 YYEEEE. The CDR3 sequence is CAGSLWDRRFTNYGYTF. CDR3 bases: TGTGCCGGCAGCTTATGGGACAGGAGGTTTACTAACTATGGCTACACCTTC.

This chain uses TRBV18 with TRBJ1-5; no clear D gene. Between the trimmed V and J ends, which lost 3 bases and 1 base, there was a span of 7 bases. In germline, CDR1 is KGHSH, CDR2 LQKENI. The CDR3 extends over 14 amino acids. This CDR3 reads CASSPSGSNQPQHF. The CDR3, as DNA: TGTGCCAGCTCACCGTCGGGAAGCAATCAGCCCCAGCATTTT. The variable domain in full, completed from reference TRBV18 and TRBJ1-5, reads NAGVMQNPRHLVRRRGQEARLRCSPMKGHSHVYWYRQLPEEGLKFMVYLQKENIIDESGMPKERFSAEFPKEGPSILRIQQVVRGDSAAYFCASSPSGSNQPQHFGDGTRLSIL.

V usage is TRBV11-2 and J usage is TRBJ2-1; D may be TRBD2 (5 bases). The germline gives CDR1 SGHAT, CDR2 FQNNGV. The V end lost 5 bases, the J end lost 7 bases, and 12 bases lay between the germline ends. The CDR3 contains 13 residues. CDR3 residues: CASSTIGVNEQFF. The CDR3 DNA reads TGTGCCAGCAGCACAATCGGGGTTAATGAGCAGTTCTTC. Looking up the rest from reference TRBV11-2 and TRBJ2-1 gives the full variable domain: EAGVAQSPRYKIIEKRQSVAFWCNPISGHATLYWYQQILGQGPKLLIQFQNNGVVDDSQLPKDRFSAERLKGVDSTLKIQPAKLEDSAVYLCASSTIGVNEQFFGPGTRLTVL.

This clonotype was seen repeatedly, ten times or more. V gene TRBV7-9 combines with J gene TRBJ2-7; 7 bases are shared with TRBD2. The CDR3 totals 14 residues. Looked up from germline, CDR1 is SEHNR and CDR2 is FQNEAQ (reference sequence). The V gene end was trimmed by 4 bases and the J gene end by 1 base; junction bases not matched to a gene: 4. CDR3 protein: CASSSGLPSYEQYF. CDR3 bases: TGTGCCAGCAGCTCGGGACTACCTTCCTACGAGCAGTACTTC.

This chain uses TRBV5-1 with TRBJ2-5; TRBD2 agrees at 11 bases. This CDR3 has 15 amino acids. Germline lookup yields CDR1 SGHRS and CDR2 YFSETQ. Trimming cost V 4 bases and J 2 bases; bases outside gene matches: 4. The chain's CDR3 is CASSMGTSGQETQYF. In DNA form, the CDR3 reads TGCGCCAGCAGCATGGGGACTAGCGGACAAGAGACCCAGTACTTC.

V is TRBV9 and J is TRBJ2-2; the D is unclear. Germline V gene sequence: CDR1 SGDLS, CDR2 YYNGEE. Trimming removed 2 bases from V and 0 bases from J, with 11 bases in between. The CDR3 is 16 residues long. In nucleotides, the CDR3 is TGTGCCAGCAGCGTCAGTTCCACCCCGAACACCGGGGAGCTGTTTTTT. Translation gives CASSVSSTPNTGELFF.

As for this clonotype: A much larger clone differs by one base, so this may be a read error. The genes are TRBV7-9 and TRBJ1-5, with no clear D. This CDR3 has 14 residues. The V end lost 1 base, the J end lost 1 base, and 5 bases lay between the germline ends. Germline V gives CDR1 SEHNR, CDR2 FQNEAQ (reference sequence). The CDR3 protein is CASSLERSNQPQHF. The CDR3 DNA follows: TGTGCCAGCAGCTTAGAAAGGAGCAATCAGCCCCAGCATTTT.

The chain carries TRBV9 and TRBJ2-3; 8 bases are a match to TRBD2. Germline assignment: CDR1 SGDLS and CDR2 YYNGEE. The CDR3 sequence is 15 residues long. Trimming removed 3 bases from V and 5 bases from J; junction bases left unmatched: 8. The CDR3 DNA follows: TGTGCCAGCAGCGCAAGCGGGAGCACCGGAGATACGCAGTATTTT. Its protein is CASSASGSTGDTQYF.

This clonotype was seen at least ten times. The CDR3, as DNA: TGTGCCATCAGCCCCTCCCTAGGGACAGATACGCAGTATTTT. Translating it yields CAISPSLGTDTQYF. The chain employs TRBV10-3 and TRBJ2-3, with D uncertain. Germline CDR1 and CDR2: ENHRY and SYGVKD. The CDR3 consists of 14 residues. The V end was cut by 6 bases, the J end by 3 bases, with 13 bases between.

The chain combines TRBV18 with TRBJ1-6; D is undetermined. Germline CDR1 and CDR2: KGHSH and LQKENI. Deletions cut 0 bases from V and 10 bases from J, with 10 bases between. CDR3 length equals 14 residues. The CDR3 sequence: CASSPPFGGSPLHF. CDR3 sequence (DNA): TGTGCCAGCTCACCACCGTTCGGAGGATCACCCCTCCACTTT.

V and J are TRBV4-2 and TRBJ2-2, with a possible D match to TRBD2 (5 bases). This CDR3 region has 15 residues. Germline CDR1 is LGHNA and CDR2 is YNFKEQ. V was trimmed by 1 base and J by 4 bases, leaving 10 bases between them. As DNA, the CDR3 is TGTGCCAGCAGCCAAGCGCTAGCTGGCACCGGGGAGCTGTTTTTT. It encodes CASSQALAGTGELFF.

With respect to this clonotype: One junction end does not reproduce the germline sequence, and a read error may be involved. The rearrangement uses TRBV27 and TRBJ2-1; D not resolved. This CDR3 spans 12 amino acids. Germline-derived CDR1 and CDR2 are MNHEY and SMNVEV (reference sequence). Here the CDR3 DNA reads TGTGCCAGCAGTTTAGTCGGCAATGGGCAGTTCTTC. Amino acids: CASSLVGNGQFF.

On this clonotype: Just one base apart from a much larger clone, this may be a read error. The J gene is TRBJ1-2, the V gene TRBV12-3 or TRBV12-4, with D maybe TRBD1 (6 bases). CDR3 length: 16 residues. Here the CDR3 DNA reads TGTGCCAACAGTTTAAGTGGGGGGCGCCGGAACTATGGCTACACCTTC. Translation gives CANSLSGGRRNYGYTF.

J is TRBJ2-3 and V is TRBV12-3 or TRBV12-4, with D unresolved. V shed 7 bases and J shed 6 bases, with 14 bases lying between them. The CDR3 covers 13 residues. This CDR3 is CASTDLPGDTQYF. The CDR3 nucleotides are TGTGCCAGCACCGACCTACCCGGGGATACGCAGTATTTT.

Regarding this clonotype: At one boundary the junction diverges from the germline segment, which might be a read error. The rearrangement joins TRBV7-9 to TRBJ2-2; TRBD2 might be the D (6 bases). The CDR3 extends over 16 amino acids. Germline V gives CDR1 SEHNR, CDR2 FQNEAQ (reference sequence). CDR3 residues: CATEGIEGLSPGGLFF. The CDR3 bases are TGTGCCACTGAAGGGATAGAGGGCCTTAGTCCCGGGGGGCTGTTTTTT. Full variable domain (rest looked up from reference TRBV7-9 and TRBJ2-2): DTGVSQNPRHKITKRGQNVTFRCDPISEHNRLYWYRQTLGQGPEFLTYFQNEAQLEKSRLLSDRFSAERPKGSFSTLEIQRTEQGDSAMYLCATEGIEGLSPGGLFFGEGSRLTVL.

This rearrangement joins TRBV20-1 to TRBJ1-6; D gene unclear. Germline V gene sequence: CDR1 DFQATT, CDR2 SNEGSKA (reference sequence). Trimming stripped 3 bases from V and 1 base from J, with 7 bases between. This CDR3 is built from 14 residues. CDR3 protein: CSASGRSYNSPLHF. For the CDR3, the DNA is TGCAGTGCTAGCGGGCGTTCCTATAATTCACCCCTCCACTTT.

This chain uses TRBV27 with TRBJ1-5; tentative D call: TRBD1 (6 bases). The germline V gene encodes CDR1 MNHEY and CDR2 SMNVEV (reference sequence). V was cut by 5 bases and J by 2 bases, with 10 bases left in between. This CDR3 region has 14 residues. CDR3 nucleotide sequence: TGTGCCAGCAGTGCTGCAGGGGGCAATCAGCCCCAGCATTTT. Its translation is CASSAAGGNQPQHF.

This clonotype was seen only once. The CDR3 nucleotides read TGTGCCAGCACCAACCCTAGGGGAAATGAGCAGTTCTTC. This codes for CASTNPRGNEQFF. V gene TRBV7-9 combines with J gene TRBJ2-1, with D perhaps matching TRBD1 (5 bases). Trimming cost V 7 bases and J 7 bases, with 14 bases left between them. The CDR3 runs 13 residues. Germline V gene sequence: CDR1 SEHNR, CDR2 FQNEAQ (reference sequence).

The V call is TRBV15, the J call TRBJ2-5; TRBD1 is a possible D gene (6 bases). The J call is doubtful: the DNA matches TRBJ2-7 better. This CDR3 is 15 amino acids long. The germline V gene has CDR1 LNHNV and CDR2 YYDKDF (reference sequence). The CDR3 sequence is CATSPDSNLAYEQYF. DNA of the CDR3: TGTGCCACCAGCCCGGACAGTAATTTGGCCTACGAGCAGTACTTC.

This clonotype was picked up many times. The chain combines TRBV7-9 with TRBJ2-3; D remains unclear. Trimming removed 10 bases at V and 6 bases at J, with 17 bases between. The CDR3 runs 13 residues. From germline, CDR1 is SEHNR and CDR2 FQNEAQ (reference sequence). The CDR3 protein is CAIHDPARDTQYF. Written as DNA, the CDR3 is TGTGCCATCCACGACCCGGCCCGGGATACGCAGTATTTT.

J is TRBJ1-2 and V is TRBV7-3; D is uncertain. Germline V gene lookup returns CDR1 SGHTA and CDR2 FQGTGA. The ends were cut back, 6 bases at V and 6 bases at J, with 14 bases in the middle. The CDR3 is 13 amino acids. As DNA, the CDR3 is TGTGCCAGCAGAGCTGGTCTCATGGATGGCTACACCTTC. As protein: CASRAGLMDGYTF. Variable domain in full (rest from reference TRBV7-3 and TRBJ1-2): GAGVSQTPSNKVTEKGKYVELRCDPISGHTALYWYRQSLGQGPEFLIYFQGTGAADDSGLPNDRFFAVRPEGSVSTLKIQRTERGDSAVYLCASRAGLMDGYTFGSGTRLTVV.

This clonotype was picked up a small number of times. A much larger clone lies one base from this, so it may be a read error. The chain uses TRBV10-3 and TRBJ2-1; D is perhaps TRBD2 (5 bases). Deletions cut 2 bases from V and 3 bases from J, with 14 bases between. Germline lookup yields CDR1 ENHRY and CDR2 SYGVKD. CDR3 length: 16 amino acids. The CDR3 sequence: CAISEPRRADYNEQFF. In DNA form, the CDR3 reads TGTGCCATCAGTGAGCCGAGACGAGCGGACTACAATGAGCAGTTCTTC.

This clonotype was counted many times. The CDR3 here is CASSQDPGTRPQHF. CDR3 nucleotides: TGTGCCAGCAGCCAAGATCCCGGTACCCGGCCCCAGCATTTT. This chain joins TRBV3-1 and TRBJ1-5; D call uncertain. V lost 0 bases and J 9 bases, leaving 12 bases between the germline ends. Germline values: CDR1 LGHDT, CDR2 YNNKEL (reference sequence). The CDR3 is 14 residues long.

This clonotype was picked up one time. Here the CDR3 reads CATQDSVNIQYF. The CDR3 DNA reads as TGTGCCACCCAGGACTCGGTGAACATTCAGTACTTC. The chain combines TRBV10-3 with TRBJ2-4; D may be TRBD2 (5 bases). Trimming removed 10 bases at V and 7 bases at J, with 14 bases between. CDR3 length: 12 amino acids. The germline V gene encodes CDR1 ENHRY and CDR2 SYGVKD.

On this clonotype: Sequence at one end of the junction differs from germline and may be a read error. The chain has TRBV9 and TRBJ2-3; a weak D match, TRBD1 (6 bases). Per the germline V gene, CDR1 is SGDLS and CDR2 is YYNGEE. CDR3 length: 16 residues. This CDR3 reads CASSVGEQGSTDTQSF. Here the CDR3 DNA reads TGTGCCAGCAGCGTAGGCGAACAGGGTAGCACAGATACGCAGTCTTTT. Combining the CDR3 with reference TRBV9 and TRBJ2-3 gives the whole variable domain DSGVTQTPKHLITATGQRVTLRCSPRSGDLSVYWYQQSLDQGLQFLIQYYNGEERAKGNILERFSAQQFPDLHSELNLSSLELGDSALYFCASSVGEQGSTDTQSFGPGTRLTVL.